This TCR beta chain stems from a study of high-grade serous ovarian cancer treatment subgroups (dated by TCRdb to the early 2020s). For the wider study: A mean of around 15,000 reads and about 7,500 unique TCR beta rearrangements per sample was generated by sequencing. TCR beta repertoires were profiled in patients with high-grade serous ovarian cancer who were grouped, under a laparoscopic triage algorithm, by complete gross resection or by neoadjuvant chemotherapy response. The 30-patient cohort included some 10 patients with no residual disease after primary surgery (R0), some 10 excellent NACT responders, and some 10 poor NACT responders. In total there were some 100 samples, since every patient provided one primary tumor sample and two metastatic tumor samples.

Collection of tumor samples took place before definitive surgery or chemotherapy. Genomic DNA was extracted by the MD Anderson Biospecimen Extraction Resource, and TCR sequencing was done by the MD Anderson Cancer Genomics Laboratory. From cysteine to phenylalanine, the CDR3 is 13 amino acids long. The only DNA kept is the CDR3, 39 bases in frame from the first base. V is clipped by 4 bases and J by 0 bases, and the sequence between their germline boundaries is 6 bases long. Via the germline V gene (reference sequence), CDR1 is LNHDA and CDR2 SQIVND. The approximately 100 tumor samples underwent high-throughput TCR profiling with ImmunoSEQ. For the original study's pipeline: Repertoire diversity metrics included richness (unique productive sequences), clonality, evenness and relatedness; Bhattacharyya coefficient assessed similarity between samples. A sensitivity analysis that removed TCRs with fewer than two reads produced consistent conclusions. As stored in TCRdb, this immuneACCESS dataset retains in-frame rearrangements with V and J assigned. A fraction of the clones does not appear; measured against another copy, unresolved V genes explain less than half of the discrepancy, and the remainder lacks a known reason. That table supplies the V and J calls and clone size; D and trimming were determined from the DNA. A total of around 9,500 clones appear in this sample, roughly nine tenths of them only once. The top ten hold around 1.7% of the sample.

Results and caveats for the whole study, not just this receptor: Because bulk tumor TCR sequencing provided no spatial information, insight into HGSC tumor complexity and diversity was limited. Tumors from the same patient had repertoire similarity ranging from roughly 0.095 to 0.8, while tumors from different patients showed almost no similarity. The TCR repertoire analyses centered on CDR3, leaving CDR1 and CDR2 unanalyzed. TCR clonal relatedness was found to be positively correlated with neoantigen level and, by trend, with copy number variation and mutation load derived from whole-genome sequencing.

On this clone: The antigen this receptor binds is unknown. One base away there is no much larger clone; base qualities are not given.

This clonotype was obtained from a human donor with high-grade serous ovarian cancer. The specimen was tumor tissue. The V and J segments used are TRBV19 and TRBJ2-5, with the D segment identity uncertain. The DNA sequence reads TGTGCCAGTAGTAGGGAAAACCAAGAGACCCAGTACTTC. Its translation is CASSRENQETQYF.